What follows are 14 T cell receptor beta chains derived from one specimen sequenced in a study of blood T cell repertoires in COVID-19. Data came from immunoSEQ multiplex PCR; TCRdb stores just in-frame clones and leaves some out. Counted here are 150,000 or so clones, about 80% occurring once; the ten biggest clones make up under 9%. Sequencing was done on a sample of peripheral blood. The source of these receptors is a middle-aged woman with COVID-19, enrolled during active disease.

This clone came up a few times. The chain recombines TRBV5-1 with TRBJ2-7, with TRBD1 matching 7 bases. Unmatched junction bases numbered 1, after V lost 2 bases and J lost 2 bases. There are 13 residues in the CDR3. CDR1 is SGHRS and CDR2 is YFSETQ in the germline V gene. The CDR3: CASSFDRAYEQYF. The DNA of the CDR3 is TGCGCCAGCAGCTTTGACAGGGCCTACGAGCAGTACTTC.

The chain has TRBV19 and TRBJ2-1, with TRBD2 matching 10 bases. The V gene's germline CDR1 is LNHDA and CDR2 SQIVND (reference sequence). Trimming removed 5 bases from V and 7 bases from J; junction bases left unmatched: 11. The CDR3 consists of 16 residues. The CDR3 here is CASSPRGSGGWNEQFF. In DNA, the CDR3 is TGTGCCAGTAGTCCCCGAGGTAGCGGGGGGTGGAATGAGCAGTTCTTC.

V is TRBV5-5 and J is TRBJ2-4; D unclear. The V gene lost 2 bases and the J gene lost 8 bases, with 8 bases spanning the gap. The germline V gene has CDR1 SGHKS and CDR2 YYEKEE (reference sequence). The CDR3 is 12 residues long. DNA for the CDR3: TGTGCCAGCAGCTTCATGGTAGACATTCAGTACTTC. Translating it yields CASSFMVDIQYF.

The rearrangement links TRBV9 to TRBJ2-1, with a possible D match to TRBD1 (5 bases). Germline V CDR1 and CDR2: SGDLS, YYNGEE. The CDR3 has 16 residues. Trimming pared 0 bases from V and 2 bases from J, leaving 12 bases between. CDR3 nucleotide sequence: TGTGCCAGCAGCGTAGCACAGGCCTACGCCTACAATGAGCAGTTCTTC. Amino acids: CASSVAQAYAYNEQFF.

This chain connects TRBV7-8 to TRBJ2-5; 8 bases fit TRBD2. V gave up 3 bases and J gave up 2 bases; unmatched junction bases: 8. The CDR3 sequence is 16 residues long. Germline V gene sequence: CDR1 SGHVS, CDR2 FQNEAQ. The CDR3 loop is CASSFPPSGLQETQYF. CDR3 coding DNA: TGTGCCAGCAGCTTTCCCCCTAGCGGGTTACAAGAGACCCAGTACTTC. Combining the CDR3 with reference TRBV7-8 and TRBJ2-5 gives the whole variable domain GAGVSQSPRYKVAKRGQDVALRCDPISGHVSLFWYQQALGQGPEFLTYFQNEAQLDKSGLPSDRFFAERPEGSVSTLKIQRTQQEDSAVYLCASSFPPSGLQETQYFGPGTRLLVL.

This clone was counted a single time. The gene calls are TRBV7-9 and TRBJ1-2, with 9 bases aligning to TRBD1. V dropped 1 base and J dropped 2; count of bases not matched to a gene: 2. The CDR3 is 15 amino acids. CDR1 SEHNR and CDR2 FQNEAQ come from the germline V gene (reference sequence). CDR3 region: CASSLDGTGNYGYTF. The CDR3 nucleotides are TGTGCCAGCAGCTTAGACGGGACAGGGAACTATGGCTACACCTTC.

This rearrangement joins TRBV11-2 to TRBJ1-1; D remains ambiguous. Trimming left V 5 bases short and J 1 base short, with 11 bases between. This CDR3 is 14 amino acids long. Germline loops: CDR1 SGHAT, CDR2 FQNNGV. The CDR3 here is CASSPERENTEAFF. The CDR3 DNA reads as TGTGCCAGCAGCCCCGAGAGGGAGAACACTGAAGCTTTCTTT.

The V call is TRBV10-3, the J call TRBJ1-1, with D unclear. This CDR3 is 13 amino acids long. The germline V gene encodes CDR1 ENHRY and CDR2 SYGVKD. V gave up 4 bases and J gave up 3 bases, with 9 bases separating them. This CDR3 reads CAISADWDTEAFF. Here the CDR3 DNA reads TGTGCCATCAGTGCGGACTGGGACACTGAAGCTTTCTTT.

As DNA, the CDR3 is TGTGCCAGTAGTGTTAGCGGGATAGCCAGTTTTGCGAACACCGGGGAGCTGTTTTTT. This translates into CASSVSGIASFANTGELFF. This sequence joins TRBV19 and TRBJ2-2, with 8 positions matching TRBD2. Germline loops: CDR1 LNHDA, CDR2 SQIVND (reference sequence). The CDR3 covers 19 residues. Germline trimming cut 5 bases from V and 0 bases from J; bases unmatched to any gene: 14.

The CDR3 protein is CASSPGTGTEAFF. Here the CDR3 DNA reads TGTGCCAGCAGCCCCGGGACAGGGACCGAAGCTTTCTTT. V usage is TRBV9 and J usage is TRBJ1-1; 9 bases match TRBD1. Germline V gene data show CDR1 as SGDLS and CDR2 as YYNGEE. The junction had 6 bases not matched to a gene; V was cut back by 4 bases and J by 8 bases. CDR3 length: 13 residues.

V is TRBV7-9 and J is TRBJ1-1; D is undetermined. Germline CDR1 and CDR2: SEHNR and FQNEAQ (reference sequence). V lost 2 bases and J 8 bases, leaving 6 bases between the germline ends. CDR3 length equals 11 residues. The CDR3 region is CASSLLGEAFF. The CDR3 DNA sequence: TGTGCCAGCAGCTTACTGGGCGAAGCTTTCTTT.

The chain uses TRBV28 and TRBJ1-2, with 10 bases fitting TRBD1. Germline V gene data show CDR1 as MDHEN and CDR2 as SYDVKM. J gave up 7 bases and V 6 bases, and 11 bases lay outside the gene matches. The length of the CDR3 is 15 residues. In nucleotides, the CDR3 is TGTGCCAGCAGCCCCGACAGGGGGCGGGGATTTGGCTACACCTTC. It encodes CASSPDRGRGFGYTF.

The chain couples TRBV7-8 to TRBJ1-4; 7 nucleotides line up with TRBD1. Trimming cost V 3 bases and J 7 bases; bases outside gene matches: 8. CDR3 length equals 15 residues. Germline assignment: CDR1 SGHVS and CDR2 FQNEAQ. CDR3 residues: CASSLRQGGIEKLFF. The CDR3 nucleotides read TGTGCCAGCAGCTTGAGACAGGGAGGAATTGAAAAACTGTTTTTT. Drawing the rest from reference TRBV7-8 and TRBJ1-4, the complete variable domain is GAGVSQSPRYKVAKRGQDVALRCDPISGHVSLFWYQQALGQGPEFLTYFQNEAQLDKSGLPSDRFFAERPEGSVSTLKIQRTQQEDSAVYLCASSLRQGGIEKLFFGSGTQLSVL.

This chain connects TRBV5-1 to TRBJ1-1, with TRBD1 as a possible D gene (6 bases). The CDR3 is 17 residues long. Per the germline V gene, CDR1 is SGHRS and CDR2 is YFSETQ. V was clipped by 0 bases and J by 0 bases, with 15 bases between them. As DNA, the CDR3 is TGCGCCAGCAGCTTGGGGGGGCCCAAATCGGTGAACACTGAAGCTTTCTTT. Translation gives CASSLGGPKSVNTEAFF.